The 21 T cell receptor beta chains below come from one sample, sequenced in a study of blood T cell repertoires in COVID-19 (TCRdb year 2020). The library was made by the immunoSEQ multiplex PCR assay. Not all clones reach the TCRdb copy of this immuneACCESS table, which keeps in-frame sequences only. Checked studies attribute under half of the gap to unresolved V genes and leave the rest unexplained. This sample holds around 370,000 clones; 87% were observed only once. About 6.3% of the sample comes from the top ten. Sequenced sample: peripheral blood. Receptors were obtained from a woman between 50 and 59 years old with COVID-19, enrolled during active disease.

The J gene is TRBJ1-1, the V gene TRBV29-1, with 8 positions matching TRBD1. Germline V gene sequence: CDR1 SQVTM, CDR2 ANQGSEA. Trimming cost V 6 bases and J 1 base; bases outside gene matches: 7. This CDR3 has 14 amino acids. This CDR3 reads CSVGQAGGNTEAFF. CDR3 in DNA: TGCAGCGTGGGACAGGCGGGCGGGAACACTGAAGCTTTCTTT.

The V call is TRBV29-1, the J call TRBJ1-1; no definite D call. The germline V gene encodes CDR1 SQVTM and CDR2 ANQGSEA. Trimming stripped 4 bases from V and 6 bases from J, with 18 bases between. This CDR3 spans 14 amino acids. CDR3 sequence (DNA): TGCAGCGTTGGGGAGCGTGCCAGAGGAGCTGAAGCTTTCTTT. Its protein product is CSVGERARGAEAFF.

This clone was picked up one time. The chain couples TRBV6-5 to TRBJ1-5; D is undetermined. Per germline, CDR1 MNHEY and CDR2 SVGAGI. CDR3 length: 15 residues. Trimming removed 7 bases from V and 0 bases from J, with 13 bases in between. The CDR3 DNA is TGTGCCAGCAACGACGGAGCGTATAGCAATCAGCCCCAGCATTTT. Amino acids: CASNDGAYSNQPQHF.

The rearrangement links TRBV11-3 to TRBJ1-2, with 8 bases fitting TRBD1. The CDR3 consists of 13 residues. J lost 4 bases, V lost 5 bases, and 3 bases had no gene match. Germline V CDR1 and CDR2: SGHNT, YENEEA. CDR3 sequence reads: CASSPGQGYGYTF. In nucleotides, the CDR3 is TGTGCCAGCAGCCCCGGACAGGGCTATGGCTACACCTTC.

This clone showed up just once. This chain connects TRBV4-1 to TRBJ2-7; no clear D. Trimming cost V 0 bases and J 2 bases, with 14 bases left between them. Germline V gives CDR1 MGHRA, CDR2 YSYEKL. The CDR3 consists of 16 residues. The CDR3, as DNA: TGCGCCAGCAGCCAAGATCACAGTGCTGACACCTACGAGCAGTACTTC. It translates to CASSQDHSADTYEQYF.

This rearrangement joins TRBV19 to TRBJ1-1; D gene uncertain. The germline V gene encodes CDR1 LNHDA and CDR2 SQIVND (reference sequence). The ends were cut back, 3 bases at V and 4 bases at J, with 12 bases in the middle. This CDR3 has 14 residues. This chain's CDR3 is CASSMVPSTTEAFF. Here the CDR3 DNA reads TGTGCCAGTAGTATGGTTCCGAGTACCACTGAAGCTTTCTTT.

The genes are TRBV18 and TRBJ1-1; 10 bases map to TRBD1. The germline gives CDR1 KGHSH, CDR2 LQKENI. The V segment lost 4 bases and the J segment 0 bases; nucleotides outside the gene matches: 5. The CDR3 has 16 residues. The CDR3 is CASSRQGAGMNTEAFF. As DNA, the CDR3 is TGTGCCAGCTCACGACAGGGGGCTGGGATGAACACTGAAGCTTTCTTT.

The rearrangement joins TRBV6-1 to TRBJ1-4; 9 nucleotides align to TRBD1. This CDR3 is 16 amino acids long. The trim removed 0 bases at V and 4 bases at J, leaving 3 bases unmatched. The germline CDR1 and CDR2 sequences are MNHNS and SASEGT. The CDR3 spells CASSEAWTGDNEKLFF. The CDR3 bases are TGTGCCAGCAGTGAAGCTTGGACAGGGGATAATGAAAAACTGTTTTTT.

The chain recombines TRBV2 with TRBJ2-3, with 10 bases lining up with TRBD2. CDR3 length equals 15 residues. Germline assignment: CDR1 SNHLY and CDR2 FYNNEI. Unmatched junction bases numbered 12, after V lost 6 bases and J lost 9 bases. The CDR3 is CASRAGTSETGTQYF. Written as DNA, the CDR3 is TGTGCCAGCAGGGCCGGGACTAGCGAGACAGGGACGCAGTATTTT. The whole variable domain, filled in from reference TRBV2 and TRBJ2-3, reads EPEVTQTPSHQVTQMGQEVILRCVPISNHLYFYWYRQILGQKVEFLVSFYNNEISEKSEIFDDQFSVERPDGSNFTLKIRSTKLEDSAMYFCASRAGTSETGTQYFGPGTRLTVL.

This clone has just one count. The rearrangement uses TRBV7-8 and TRBJ1-4; D is unclear. The V end lost 0 bases, the J end lost 6 bases, and 8 bases lay between the germline ends. CDR1 is SGHVS and CDR2 is FQNEAQ in the germline V gene. CDR3 size: 14 residues. The CDR3 sequence is CASSLAGSHEKLFF. CDR3 DNA: TGTGCCAGCAGCTTAGCGGGCAGCCATGAAAAACTGTTTTTT.

This clone showed up just once. This chain links TRBV29-1 with TRBJ1-1; D gene uncertain. This CDR3 comprises 13 residues. The germline V gene has CDR1 SQVTM and CDR2 ANQGSEA. Trimming removed 4 bases at V and 1 base at J, with 10 bases between. CDR3 coding DNA: TGCAGCGTTGTCGGGTTACGGAACACTGAAGCTTTCTTT. Translation gives CSVVGLRNTEAFF.

The gene calls are TRBV30 and TRBJ2-1, with D perhaps matching TRBD2 (6 bases). CDR3 length: 14 residues. CDR1 and CDR2 (germline): GTSNPN, SVGIG (reference sequence). Trimming left V 4 bases short and J 10 bases short, with 20 bases between. The CDR3 nucleotides read TGTGCCTGGACCCTAGATAGCGGAAGCAGGGAGCAGTTCTTC. This encodes CAWTLDSGSREQFF. Variable domain in full (rest from reference TRBV30 and TRBJ2-1): SQTIHQWPATLVQPVGSPLSLECTVEGTSNPNLYWYRQAAGRGLQLLFYSVGIGQISSEVPQNLSASRPQDRQFILSSKKLLLSDSGFYLCAWTLDSGSREQFFGPGTRLTVL.

The chain links TRBV5-8 to TRBJ1-4; 8 bases align to TRBD1. This CDR3 spans 16 amino acids. CDR1 is SGHTS, CDR2 YDEGEE, per germline. The V segment lost 4 bases and the J segment 0 bases; nucleotides outside the gene matches: 5. CDR3 bases: TGTGCCAGCAGCCCGGGACAGGCCACAACTAATGAAAAACTGTTTTTT. It translates to CASSPGQATTNEKLFF.

CDR3 coding DNA: TGTGCCTGGACCCACGCAGGGGGCGGTGAAAAACTGTTTTTT. Protein sequence: CAWTHAGGGEKLFF. The chain recombines TRBV30 with TRBJ1-4, with 8 bases fitting TRBD1. Looked up from germline, CDR1 is GTSNPN and CDR2 is SVGIG (reference sequence). This CDR3 has 14 amino acids. The V and J ends lost 4 bases and 7 bases, in that order; junction bases with no gene match: 8.

This chain links TRBV4-1 with TRBJ2-7, with 8 nucleotides matching TRBD2. The V and J ends lost 1 base and 3 bases, in that order; junction bases with no gene match: 8. CDR1 is MGHRA, CDR2 YSYEKL, per germline. CDR3 length equals 16 residues. This CDR3 is CASSQVASGWVYEQYF. CDR3 nucleotides: TGCGCCAGCAGCCAAGTTGCTAGCGGGTGGGTCTACGAGCAGTACTTC.

The chain is built from TRBV12-3 or TRBV12-4 and TRBJ1-3; no reliable D call. The V end lost 3 bases, the J end lost 4 bases, and 7 bases lay between the germline ends. The CDR3 extends over 13 amino acids. CDR3 nucleotides: TGTGCCAGCAGTTTGGCAGGAGGAAACACCATATATTTT. This codes for CASSLAGGNTIYF.

The chain recombines TRBV25-1 with TRBJ2-3, with TRBD2 matching 7 bases. Germline V CDR1 and CDR2: MGHDK, SYGVNS. This CDR3 has 14 amino acids. Trimming cost V 5 bases and J 3 bases; bases outside gene matches: 5. The DNA of the CDR3 is TGTGCCAGCAGTATGCGGGAGTGGACAGATACGCAGTATTTT. As protein: CASSMREWTDTQYF.

The rearrangement links TRBV2 to TRBJ2-3, with D maybe TRBD2 (5 bases). This CDR3 is 16 amino acids long. Germline CDR1 and CDR2: SNHLY and FYNNEI. V was clipped by 10 bases and J by 7 bases, with 27 bases between them. CDR3 sequence reads: CATLDLRDPTYHTQYF. The CDR3 DNA follows: TGTGCCACCCTGGACCTCCGGGATCCCACATACCATACGCAGTATTTT.

V and J are TRBV4-1 and TRBJ2-7, with a possible D match to TRBD2 (5 bases). Between the trimmed V and J ends, which lost 4 bases and 5 bases, there was a span of 18 bases. The CDR3 consists of 15 residues. The germline V gene encodes CDR1 MGHRA and CDR2 YSYEKL. The CDR3 spells CASSRDLSSADEQYF. In DNA, the CDR3 is TGCGCCAGCAGCCGAGATCTGAGTAGCGCTGACGAGCAGTACTTC.

The V and J genes are TRBV28 and TRBJ1-2, with no clear D. This CDR3 is 14 amino acids long. Germline V gene lookup returns CDR1 MDHEN and CDR2 SYDVKM. Trimming pared 7 bases from V and 3 bases from J, leaving 15 bases between. In DNA, the CDR3 is TGTGCCAGCACCCCGGGTTTGGCTGACTATGGCTACACCTTC. This sequence encodes CASTPGLADYGYTF.

The rearrangement joins TRBV18 to TRBJ1-5; 8 positions match TRBD1. V dropped 3 bases and J dropped 5; count of bases not matched to a gene: 9. The CDR3 runs 16 residues. CDR1 KGHSH and CDR2 LQKENI come from the germline V gene. The CDR3 spells CASSPQGAGDYQPQHF. CDR3 coding DNA: TGTGCCAGCTCACCGCAGGGGGCGGGGGACTATCAGCCCCAGCATTTT.